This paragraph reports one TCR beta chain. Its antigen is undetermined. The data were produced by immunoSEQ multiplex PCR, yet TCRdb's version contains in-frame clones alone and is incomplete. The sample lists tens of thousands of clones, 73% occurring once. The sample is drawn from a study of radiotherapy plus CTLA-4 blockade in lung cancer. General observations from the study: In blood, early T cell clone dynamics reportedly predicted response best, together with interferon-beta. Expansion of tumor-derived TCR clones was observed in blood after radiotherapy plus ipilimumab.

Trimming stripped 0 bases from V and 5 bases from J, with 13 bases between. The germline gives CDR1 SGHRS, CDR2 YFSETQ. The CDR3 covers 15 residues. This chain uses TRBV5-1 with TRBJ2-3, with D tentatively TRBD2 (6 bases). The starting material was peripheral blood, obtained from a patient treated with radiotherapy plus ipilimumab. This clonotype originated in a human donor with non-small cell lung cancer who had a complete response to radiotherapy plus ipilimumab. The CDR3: CASSLAPMGGDTQYF. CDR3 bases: TGCGCCAGCAGCTTGGCTCCGATGGGGGGAGATACGCAGTATTTT.